In its sample, the clone carrying this TCR beta chain was seen a few times. These data come from a study of T cell repertoires in cytomegalovirus infection. Study information: Both CMV infection and a matching HLA type were indicated by public TCR beta signatures.

TCRdb reprocessed the reads with MiXCR, giving one entry per CDR3 protein. Of nearly 550,000 distinct CDR3 sequences listed, approximately 15% are singletons. From germline, CDR1 is SQVTM and CDR2 ANQGSEA. Trimming removed 0 bases at V and 3 bases at J, with 8 bases between. This CDR3 is built from 13 residues. The sample was CD8+ T cells from PBMCs. V and J are TRBV29-1 and TRBJ1-1; D remains ambiguous. This TCR was sampled from a human donor in good health (CMV status not recorded). Some clones in this sample may be carry-over from other donors' samples. CDR3 sequence (DNA): TGCAGCGTTGAAGAAAGTTTATACACTGAAGCTTTCTTT. Encoded protein: CSVEESLYTEAFF. The full variable domain, rest sourced from reference TRBV29-1 and TRBJ1-1, is SAVISQKPSRDICQRGTSLTIQCQVDSQVTMMFWYRQQPGQSLTLIATANQGSEATYESGFVIDKFPISRPNLTFSTLTVSNMSPEDSSIYLCSVEESLYTEAFFGQGTRLTVV.